These 2 T cell receptor beta chains were all obtained from the same sample, sequenced in a study of cytomegalovirus exposure and HLA in healthy donors. Primers included in the PCR were 60 Vbeta and 13 Jbeta primers. Data came from immunoSEQ multiplex PCR; TCRdb stores just in-frame clones and leaves some out. The sample lists about 130,000 clones; about 68% were seen once. Sequences were obtained from PBMCs. Receptor source: a man aged 40-49 years in good health and CMV-seropositive.

The CDR3 nucleotides are TGTGCCAGCAGCATAGACCCAGTCTCCTACAATGAGCAGTTCTTC. Protein product: CASSIDPVSYNEQFF. The rearrangement links TRBV7-2 to TRBJ2-1; D is unresolved. V lost 5 bases to trimming and J lost 0 bases, with 11 bases between them. The CDR3 is made up of 15 amino acids. CDR1 and CDR2 (germline): SGHTA, FQGNSA.

The chain employs TRBV7-9 and TRBJ2-7; 8 bases are a match to TRBD1. The ends lost 5 bases at V and 3 bases at J; junction bases unmatched: 9. CDR1 and CDR2 (germline): SEHNR, FQNEAQ (reference sequence). The CDR3 consists of 15 residues. CDR3 nucleotide sequence: TGTGCCAGCAGCCCCGCACGGACAGGGCTCTACGAGCAGTACTTC. It translates to CASSPARTGLYEQYF.